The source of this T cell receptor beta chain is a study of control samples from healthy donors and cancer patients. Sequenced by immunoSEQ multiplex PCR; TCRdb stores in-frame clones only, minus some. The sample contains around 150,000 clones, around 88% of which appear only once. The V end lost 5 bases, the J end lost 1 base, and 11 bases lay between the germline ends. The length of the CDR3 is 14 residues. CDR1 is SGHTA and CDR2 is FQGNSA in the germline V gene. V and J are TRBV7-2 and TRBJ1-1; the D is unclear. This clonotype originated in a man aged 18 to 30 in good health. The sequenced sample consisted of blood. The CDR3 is CASSTRTGNTEAFF. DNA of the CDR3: TGTGCCAGCAGCACTCGGACGGGGAACACTGAAGCTTTCTTT.